The entry below describes one T cell receptor (beta chain). What it recognizes is unknown. In germline, CDR1 is SGHDN, CDR2 FVKESK. The germline V and J ends were trimmed by 4 bases and 0 bases, with 6 bases remaining between them. The CDR3 extends over 13 amino acids. Repertoires were generated with immunoSEQ multiplex PCR, while TCRdb's copy carries only in-frame clones and drops some. The data show 60,000 to 65,000 clones, about four fifths seen once. This sample is part of a study of OX40 agonist ivuxolimab in advanced cancers. General study findings and limits: The authors did not determine the antigen specificity of the expanded peripheral T cells.

The receptor comes from an adult with an advanced solid tumor such as melanoma, head and neck, liver or kidney cancer. This chain joins TRBV14 and TRBJ1-1; D is unresolved. The sample here was CD4+ or CD8+ T cells sorted from blood, taken in a trial of the OX40 agonist ivuxolimab. This CDR3 is CASSLKLNTEAFF. Written as DNA, the CDR3 is TGTGCCAGCAGCCTAAAATTGAACACTGAAGCTTTCTTT.